The rows below give T cell receptor beta chains drawn from one sample of a study of shared clonotypes between healthy human individuals. TCRdb's table, derived via immunoSEQ multiplex PCR, lists solely in-frame clones and lacks some. Seen here are over 1.4 million clones, approximately 96% observed once, and the top ten hold approximately 1%. Input material: naive CD4+ T cells sorted from blood. The receptors shown here come from a man under 40 in good health. Each CDR3 is given with its conserved first and last residue. Each record gives: D gene, CDR3 length, V gene, J gene, clone size, CDR3 DNA, CDR3 protein. The D gene is left open where the match is weak. The size of a clone is reported for some rows only, either as once, few or many, or as a class for expanded clones.

D: .; length: 18; V: TRBV5-5; J: TRBJ2-3; size: once; DNA: TGTGCCAGCAGCTTGGCCATCGTTGCCTACCACTTCCCAGATACGCAGTATTTT; CDR3: CASSLAIVAYHFPDTQYF
D: TRBD2; length: 14; V: TRBV4-2; J: TRBJ2-5; size: .; DNA: TGTGCCAGCAGCCCGCGGCTAGCGGAAGAGACCCAGTACTTC; CDR3: CASSPRLAEETQYF
D: .; length: 12; V: TRBV19; J: TRBJ2-1; size: .; DNA: TGTGCCAGTAGTATAGGGACCGATGAGCAGTTCTTC; CDR3: CASSIGTDEQFF
D: .; length: 14; V: TRBV11-2; J: TRBJ1-5; size: .; DNA: TGTGCCAGCAGCTTAGATCTTGTGGGTCAGCCCCAGCATTTT; CDR3: CASSLDLVGQPQHF
D: .; length: 12; V: TRBV19; J: TRBJ1-1; size: .; DNA: TGTGCCAGTAGCGGGGACATCTCCTGGGCTTTCTTT; CDR3: CASSGDISWAFF
D: .; length: 16; V: TRBV11-2; J: TRBJ2-3; size: .; DNA: TGTGCCAGCAGTCAGACAAATACGGGTGGCACAGATACGCAGTATTTT; CDR3: CASSQTNTGGTDTQYF
D: .; length: 14; V: TRBV5-4; J: TRBJ1-2; size: .; DNA: TGTGCCAGCAGCTCCCAAGGGAGAGACTATGGCTACACCTTC; CDR3: CASSSQGRDYGYTF
D: TRBD2; length: 15; V: TRBV5-8; J: TRBJ2-7; size: once; DNA: TGTGCCAGCAGCTTGACCGGGACTAGCGGGGTCGGGCAGTACTTC; CDR3: CASSLTGTSGVGQYF
D: TRBD2; length: 15; V: TRBV7-8; J: TRBJ2-7; size: .; DNA: TGTGCCAGCAGCTTAGGTCCGGGACTATACTACGAGCAGTACTTC; CDR3: CASSLGPGLYYEQYF
D: .; length: 12; V: TRBV29-1; J: TRBJ2-1; size: once; DNA: TGCAGCGTTCGGGGCCCCTACAATGAGCAGTTCTTC; CDR3: CSVRGPYNEQFF
D: .; length: 12; V: TRBV18; J: TRBJ2-1; size: .; DNA: TGTGCCAGCTCACCAGTAACAGGGGAGCAGTTCTTC; CDR3: CASSPVTGEQFF
D: .; length: 18; V: TRBV28; J: TRBJ2-5; size: .; DNA: TGTGCCAGCAGTTCCAGGGGCTTCAAGGCCCTCTCCCAAGAGACCCAGTACTTC; CDR3: CASSSRGFKALSQETQYF
D: .; length: 16; V: TRBV5-5; J: TRBJ2-1; size: .; DNA: TGTGCCAGCAGCTTTTCGGGCACAGGTCTATACAATGAGCAGTTCTTC; CDR3: CASSFSGTGLYNEQFF
D: .; length: 17; V: TRBV19; J: TRBJ1-5; size: .; DNA: TGTGCCAGTATCCGGACGGTATGGGAGGGGATCAATCAGCCCCAGCATTTT; CDR3: CASIRTVWEGINQPQHF
D: TRBD1; length: 14; V: TRBV6-5; J: TRBJ2-1; size: .; DNA: TGTGCCAGCAGACCGGACAGGGTCCACAATGAGCAGTTCTTC; CDR3: CASRPDRVHNEQFF
D: .; length: 15; V: TRBV6-6; J: TRBJ2-7; size: .; DNA: TGTGCCAGCAGTTACGTCGACGTGACTCAAGGCGAGCAGTACTTC; CDR3: CASSYVDVTQGEQYF
D: .; length: 13; V: TRBV5-5; J: TRBJ2-7; size: .; DNA: TGTGCCAGCACCACACCCAGCTCCTACGAGCAGTACTTC; CDR3: CASTTPSSYEQYF
D: TRBD1; length: 14; V: TRBV5-4; J: TRBJ2-3; size: .; DNA: TGTGCCAGCGTCAGGACAGGGCATTCAGATACGCAGTATTTT; CDR3: CASVRTGHSDTQYF
D: .; length: 18; V: TRBV11-2; J: TRBJ1-1; size: .; DNA: TGTGCCAGCAGAATCGGGTTCAGGGCAGGGTGGGGGAACACTGAAGCTTTCTTT; CDR3: CASRIGFRAGWGNTEAFF
D: TRBD1; length: 14; V: TRBV6-6; J: TRBJ1-2; size: .; DNA: TGTGCCAGCAGCCCTTCCCCGGGACAGGGGTCGAACACCTTC; CDR3: CASSPSPGQGSNTF
D: .; length: 15; V: TRBV9; J: TRBJ2-7; size: .; DNA: TGTGCCAGCAACCAGGCCGGCAGGGCCGAAAGCGAGCAGTACTTC; CDR3: CASNQAGRAESEQYF
D: .; length: 16; V: TRBV7-9; J: TRBJ2-6; size: .; DNA: TGTGCCAGCAGCTTGGCAAGGGGGGCTGGGGCCAACGTCCTGACTTTC; CDR3: CASSLARGAGANVLTF
D: TRBD1; length: 15; V: TRBV15; J: TRBJ1-3; size: .; DNA: TGTGCCACCAGCAGAGTAGGACAGGCTGGGAACACCATATATTTT; CDR3: CATSRVGQAGNTIYF
D: .; length: 14; V: TRBV19; J: TRBJ2-2; size: once; DNA: TGTGCCAGTACCAACAGGGTCAAGGCCGGGGAGCTGTTTTTT; CDR3: CASTNRVKAGELFF
D: .; length: 17; V: TRBV6-1; J: TRBJ2-1; size: .; DNA: TGTGCCAGCAGTGAATCGAGCGGGCCAAGCTCCTACAATGAGCAGTTCTTC; CDR3: CASSESSGPSSYNEQFF
D: .; length: 14; V: TRBV9; J: TRBJ1-2; size: .; DNA: TGTGCCAGCAGCCCCCGATCCGGCGGCTATGGCTACACCTTC; CDR3: CASSPRSGGYGYTF
D: .; length: 15; V: TRBV4-3; J: TRBJ2-3; size: .; DNA: TGCGCCAGCAGCCAAGGTGTCGTGAAGACAGATACGCAGTATTTT; CDR3: CASSQGVVKTDTQYF
D: .; length: 11; V: TRBV29-1; J: TRBJ1-1; size: .; DNA: TGCAGCGTCCACAGGGCCAGTGAAGCTTTCTTT; CDR3: CSVHRASEAFF
D: .; length: 17; V: TRBV5-1; J: TRBJ2-2; size: once; DNA: TGCGCCAGCAGCTTGAGGGCGGATGACGCGAACACCGGGGAGCTGTTTTTT; CDR3: CASSLRADDANTGELFF
D: TRBD2; length: 15; V: TRBV11-2; J: TRBJ2-7; size: .; DNA: TGTGCCAGCAGCGGACTAGCGGGACGTTCCTACGAGCAGTACTTC; CDR3: CASSGLAGRSYEQYF
D: .; length: 16; V: TRBV7-2; J: TRBJ1-5; size: .; DNA: TGTGCCAGCAGCCCCGGGGGCGGTATCCGCAATCAGCCCCAGCATTTT; CDR3: CASSPGGGIRNQPQHF
D: .; length: 12; V: TRBV2; J: TRBJ1-1; size: .; DNA: TGTGCCAGCAGTAGGGAACCCACTGAAGCTTTCTTT; CDR3: CASSREPTEAFF
D: .; length: 12; V: TRBV28; J: TRBJ2-1; size: .; DNA: TGTGCCAGCAGTTTACCGGGACCCAGTCGGTTCTTC; CDR3: CASSLPGPSRFF
D: TRBD2; length: 16; V: TRBV18; J: TRBJ2-3; size: .; DNA: TGTGCCAGCTCACCATGGACTAGCGGGGTCACAGATACGCAGTATTTT; CDR3: CASSPWTSGVTDTQYF
D: TRBD1; length: 15; V: TRBV18; J: TRBJ2-2; size: .; DNA: TGTGCCAGCTCACCACGGACAGGGGATACCGGGGAGCTGTTTTTT; CDR3: CASSPRTGDTGELFF
D: .; length: 15; V: TRBV19; J: TRBJ1-2; size: .; DNA: TGTGCCAGTAGTATTCCGCCGGCAGAACGCTATGGCTACACCTTC; CDR3: CASSIPPAERYGYTF
D: .; length: 14; V: TRBV7-2; J: TRBJ1-2; size: once; DNA: TGTGCCAGCAGCCCTCCCGACAGACTCTATGGCTACACCTTC; CDR3: CASSPPDRLYGYTF
D: .; length: 14; V: TRBV5-7; J: TRBJ2-3; size: .; DNA: TGTGCCAGCAGCTTGGCAGGGGACACAGATACGCAGTATTTT; CDR3: CASSLAGDTDTQYF
D: TRBD1; length: 14; V: TRBV28; J: TRBJ1-5; size: .; DNA: TGTGCCAGCAGTGGGGGACAGAGCTATCAGCCCCAGCATTTT; CDR3: CASSGGQSYQPQHF
D: TRBD2; length: 16; V: TRBV23-1; J: TRBJ2-1; size: .; DNA: TGCGCCAGCAGTCAATCCGCGGCTAGCGGGAACAATGAGCAGTTCTTC; CDR3: CASSQSAASGNNEQFF